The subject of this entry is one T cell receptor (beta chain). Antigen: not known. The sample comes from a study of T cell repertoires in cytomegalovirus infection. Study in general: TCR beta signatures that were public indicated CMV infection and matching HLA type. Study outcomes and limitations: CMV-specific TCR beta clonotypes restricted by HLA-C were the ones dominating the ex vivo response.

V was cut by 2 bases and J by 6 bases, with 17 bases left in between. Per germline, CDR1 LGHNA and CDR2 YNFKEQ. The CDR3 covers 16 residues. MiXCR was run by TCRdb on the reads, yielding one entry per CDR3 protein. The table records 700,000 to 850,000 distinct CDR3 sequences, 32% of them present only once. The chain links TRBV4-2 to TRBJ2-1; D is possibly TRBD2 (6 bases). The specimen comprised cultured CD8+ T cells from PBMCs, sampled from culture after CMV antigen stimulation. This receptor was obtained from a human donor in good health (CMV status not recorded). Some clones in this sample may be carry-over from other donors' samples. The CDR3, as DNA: TGTGCCAGCAGCCAACCTGGGACTGAGGGTGGCAATGAGCAGTTCTTC. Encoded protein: CASSQPGTEGGNEQFF.